A selection of T cell receptor beta chains follows, all from one sample in a study of cytotoxic CD8 clonotypes in ibrutinib-treated CLL. Method: immunoSEQ multiplex PCR; TCRdb's copy keeps in-frame clones and lacks some. The repertoire includes about 160,000 clones, more than 70% of them detected once, and 3% to 3.5% sits in the top ten. The source material was PBMCs, sampled at disease progression, from a patient treated with ibrutinib. The origin of the receptors is a human donor with chronic lymphocytic leukemia. CDR3s include the opening cysteine and the closing phenylalanine or tryptophan. D genes are given only for firm matches. Size is omitted from some rows. Given values are once, few, many or a class for expanded clones.

many,TRBJ2-3,TRBV18,TRBD2,CASSPVGGPSDTQYF,TGTGCCAGCTCACCAGTGGGAGGGCCGTCAGATACGCAGTATTTT
NA,TRBJ1-1,TRBV5-1,TRBD1,CASSPWGQGNTEAFF,TGCGCCAGCAGCCCCTGGGGACAGGGGAACACTGAAGCTTTCTTT
NA,TRBJ2-7,TRBV30,TRBD1,CAWGDRGEYEQYF,TGTGCCTGGGGGGACAGGGGGGAGTACGAGCAGTACTTC
NA,TRBJ2-3,TRBV19,TRBD2,CASSILAGGGNTQYF,TGTGCCAGTAGTATACTAGCGGGAGGTGGAAATACGCAGTATTTT
NA,TRBJ2-3,TRBV5-1,TRBD2,CASSLTISGRATDTQYF,TGCGCCAGCAGCTTAACAATTAGCGGGAGGGCCACAGATACGCAGTATTTT
NA,TRBJ2-5,TRBV6-5,TRBD2,CASSYSGTSGQETQYF,TGTGCCAGCAGTTACTCGGGGACTAGCGGCCAAGAGACCCAGTACTTC
NA,TRBJ2-1,TRBV27,TRBD2,CASSLSFAGGPNEQFF,TGTGCCAGCAGTTTATCTTTCGCGGGAGGGCCCAATGAGCAGTTCTTC
NA,TRBJ1-1,TRBV7-9,NA,CASSLLGTEAFF,TGTGCCAGCAGCTTACTTGGCACTGAAGCTTTCTTT
NA,TRBJ2-3,TRBV29-1,NA,CSVGRMTDTQYF,TGCAGCGTTGGCCGAATGACAGATACGCAGTATTTT
NA,TRBJ2-7,TRBV10-3,TRBD1,CAVSGTGGYEQYF,TGTGCCGTCTCCGGGACAGGGGGTTACGAGCAGTACTTC
few,TRBJ1-3,TRBV19,NA,CASTGVHSGNTIYF,TGTGCCAGTACAGGGGTTCACTCTGGAAACACCATATATTTT
NA,TRBJ1-4,TRBV4-2,NA,CASSQVGEKLFF,TGTGCCAGCAGCCAGGTGGGGGAAAAACTGTTTTTT
NA,TRBJ1-5,TRBV27,NA,CASSWGGSNQPQHF,TGTGCCAGCTCTTGGGGGGGTAGCAATCAGCCCCAGCATTTT
NA,TRBJ1-2,TRBV5-4,NA,CASSLDASDGIRALYSGYTF,TGTGCCAGCAGCTTGGACGCCTCGGACGGAATAAGGGCCCTTTACTCTGGCTACACCTTC
NA,TRBJ2-7,TRBV7-9,TRBD1,CASSSPTSKDRGGYEQYF,TGTGCCAGCAGCTCTCCGACCTCAAAGGACAGGGGAGGATACGAGCAGTACTTC
NA,TRBJ2-1,TRBV29-1,TRBD1,CSVGTGQGVNEQFF,TGCAGCGTTGGAACCGGACAGGGGGTGAATGAGCAGTTCTTC
NA,TRBJ1-5,TRBV27,TRBD1,CASGDRGINQPQHF,TGTGCCAGCGGAGACAGGGGGATCAATCAGCCCCAGCATTTT
NA,TRBJ1-5,TRBV5-5,TRBD1,CASSHDRVDQPQHF,TGTGCCAGCAGCCACGACAGGGTAGACCAGCCCCAGCATTTT
NA,TRBJ2-7,TRBV9,NA,CASSVQGISEQYF,TGTGCCAGCAGCGTTCAGGGAATATCCGAGCAGTACTTC
few,TRBJ1-5,TRBV7-9,NA,CASSLQGNQPQHF,TGTGCCAGCAGCTTACAGGGCAATCAGCCCCAGCATTTT
NA,TRBJ2-1,TRBV4-1,NA,CASSQQGTPGDEQFF,TGCGCCAGCAGCCAACAAGGGACTCCTGGGGATGAGCAGTTCTTC
NA,TRBJ1-2,TRBV28,TRBD1,CASSKTGKYGYTF,TGTGCCAGCAGTAAGACAGGGAAATATGGCTACACCTTC
few,TRBJ2-7,TRBV19,TRBD2,CASRIRTSGRASLNEQYF,TGTGCCAGTAGGATTCGGACTAGCGGGAGGGCCTCGCTCAACGAGCAGTACTTC
NA,TRBJ1-1,TRBV19,TRBD1,CASRRRQGGFTEAFF,TGTGCCAGTAGGCGTCGACAGGGGGGTTTTACTGAAGCTTTCTTT
few,TRBJ2-2,TRBV6-6,TRBD2,CASSQLAGSTGELFF,TGTGCCAGCAGTCAACTAGCGGGCAGTACCGGGGAGCTGTTTTTT
NA,TRBJ2-2,TRBV5-1,NA,CASSLSWIFQTGELFF,TGCGCCAGCAGCTTGTCGTGGATTTTTCAAACCGGGGAGCTGTTTTTT
NA,TRBJ2-2,TRBV7-2,TRBD2,CASGTTTNTGELFF,TGTGCCAGTGGGACTACCACGAACACCGGGGAGCTGTTTTTT
NA,TRBJ1-1,TRBV7-8,TRBD1,CASSHTRGTGGTEAFF,TGTGCCAGCAGTCATACCCGGGGGACAGGGGGCACTGAAGCTTTCTTT
once,TRBJ2-2,TRBV6-6,TRBD2,CASSRTSGTLSGELFF,TGTGCCAGCAGCCGGACTAGCGGGACTTTGAGCGGGGAGCTGTTTTTT
once,TRBJ2-6,TRBV11-2,NA,CASSPGANVLTF,TGTGCCAGCAGCCCCGGGGCCAACGTCCTGACTTTC
NA,TRBJ1-2,TRBV29-1,NA,CSAGQTNYGYTF,TGCAGCGCTGGACAGACTAACTATGGCTACACCTTC
NA,TRBJ2-3,TRBV5-1,TRBD2,CASGTSGGTDTQYF,TGCGCCAGCGGTACTAGCGGGGGCACAGATACGCAGTATTTT
NA,TRBJ1-1,TRBV5-1,NA,CASSVGRRVGNTEAFF,TGCGCCAGCAGCGTCGGTCGAAGGGTAGGGAACACTGAAGCTTTCTTT
NA,TRBJ2-1,TRBV7-8,TRBD2,CASSPTVPTSGSNEQFF,TGTGCCAGCAGCCCTACCGTCCCCACTAGCGGGAGTAATGAGCAGTTCTTC
NA,TRBJ2-5,TRBV29-1,NA,CSVAETLQETQYF,TGCAGCGTTGCTGAGACCCTCCAAGAGACCCAGTACTTC
NA,TRBJ1-5,TRBV5-6,NA,CASSLTPRNQPQHF,TGTGCCAGCAGCCTGACTCCTCGCAATCAGCCCCAGCATTTT
NA,TRBJ2-2,TRBV29-1,TRBD1,CSARVGTGYTGELFF,TGCAGCGCCCGGGTCGGGACAGGGTATACCGGGGAGCTGTTTTTT
NA,TRBJ1-1,TRBV27,NA,CASKPEGLRTEAFF,TGTGCCAGCAAACCCGAAGGGTTACGGACTGAAGCTTTCTTT
NA,TRBJ2-7,TRBV29-1,TRBD1,CSVLTPGQGTYEQYF,TGCAGCGTGCTCACTCCGGGACAGGGGACCTACGAGCAGTACTTC
NA,TRBJ1-2,TRBV7-9,NA,CASSLAEGSDGYTF,TGTGCCAGCAGCTTAGCGGAGGGGAGTGATGGCTACACCTTC
few,TRBJ1-2,TRBV6-1,TRBD1,CATPGQSVSGYTF,TGTGCCACCCCGGGACAGTCGGTTTCGGGCTACACCTTC
once,TRBJ2-7,TRBV7-9,TRBD2,CASSLRAGGPYEQYF,TGTGCCAGCAGCTTACGCGCGGGAGGTCCCTACGAGCAGTACTTC
NA,TRBJ2-7,TRBV7-2,TRBD2,CASSHRGTSGSGEQYF,TGTGCCAGCAGTCATAGAGGGACTAGCGGGAGTGGCGAGCAGTACTTC
NA,TRBJ2-3,TRBV9,NA,CASSQWTGADTQYF,TGTGCCAGCAGCCAGTGGACGGGAGCAGATACGCAGTATTTT
NA,TRBJ2-1,TRBV29-1,TRBD2,CSVTSGITYNEQFF,TGCAGCGTAACTAGCGGGATAACATACAATGAGCAGTTCTTC
NA,TRBJ2-7,TRBV29-1,TRBD1,CSVGTGVGEQYF,TGCAGCGTCGGAACAGGGGTTGGTGAGCAGTACTTC